This T cell receptor beta chain was documented in a study of OX40 agonist ivuxolimab in advanced cancers. The study's findings and limits: CD4+ and CD8+ T cells in blood underwent clonal expansion by week 6 at 0.1 to 3.0 mg/kg.

Blood specimens came from baseline, cycle 4 day 1, and cycle 7 day 1. The length of the CDR3 is 13 residues. Germline V gives CDR1 MNHEY, CDR2 SMNVEV (reference sequence). V was cut by 10 bases and J by 0 bases, with 10 bases left in between. About this clone itself: What it recognizes is unknown.

Assay used: immunoSEQ multiplex PCR; TCRdb lists only in-frame clones, some missing. The sample carries around 60,000 clones, 89% recorded once. This TCR derives from an adult with an advanced solid tumor such as melanoma, head and neck, liver or kidney cancer. The sample in question was CD4+ or CD8+ T cells sorted from blood, obtained in a trial of the OX40 agonist ivuxolimab. This chain joins TRBV27 and TRBJ1-5; tentatively, D is TRBD1 (5 bases). This chain's CDR3 is CATGGYSNQPQHF. DNA of the CDR3: TGTGCCACCGGGGGATATAGCAATCAGCCCCAGCATTTT.